The rows below give T cell receptor beta chains drawn from one sample of a study of response to subunit inactivated influenza vaccine. TCRdb redid the calling of the RT-PCR reads with MiXCR, one entry per CDR3 protein. This table holds approximately 230,000 distinct CDR3 sequences, 9% to 15% found once. The specimen was non-naive T cells sorted from PBMCs, collected around 15 days before vaccination. The receptors here all came from a man over 45 who received an inactivated influenza vaccine. Both conserved end residues are part of each CDR3. A D gene is named only where the DNA matches it firmly.

V gene,J gene,D gene,CDR3 protein
TRBV7-2,TRBJ1-1,NA,CASSLGVWNTEAFF
TRBV12-3/TRBV12-4,TRBJ1-2,NA,CASSFRSRTAYTF
TRBV11-1,TRBJ2-4,TRBD2,CASSPPGGRDAKNIQYF
TRBV9,TRBJ2-1,NA,CASSVASPQNLNEQFF
TRBV29-1,TRBJ2-3,NA,CSVGGVLTDTQYF
TRBV28,TRBJ1-1,NA,CASSVGPGGTEAFF
TRBV6-1,TRBJ1-6,TRBD1,CASSPFLPTGGNSPLHF
TRBV29-1,TRBJ2-1,NA,CSVEDLGGGGRYNEQFF
TRBV20-1,TRBJ2-5,NA,CSAITGRDGTQYF
TRBV5-1,TRBJ1-1,TRBD1,CASSVTQGSGTEAFF